This T cell receptor (beta chain) was captured in a study of blood T cell repertoires in COVID-19. Study at large: The origin of the acute and convalescent COVID-19 samples was the United States, Italy and Spain. Sample material is recorded as cDNA or gDNA derived from T cells, B-cell-depleted T cells, or PBMCs.

This clone was observed a handful of times. The V end was cut by 9 bases, the J end by 2 bases, with 16 bases between. This CDR3 contains 14 residues. Germline CDR1 is WNHNN and CDR2 is SYGVQD (reference sequence). Generated by immunoSEQ multiplex PCR, the TCRdb table keeps only in-frame clones and is missing some. The profile shows about 250,000 clones, approximately 85% of them singletons. Patients of the Seattle cohort, enrolled during active infection, were followed longitudinally. The sequenced sample was peripheral blood. This rearrangement joins TRBV10-1 to TRBJ2-5; D might be TRBD2 (7 bases). The TCR was taken from a middle-aged man with COVID-19, enrolled during active disease. CDR3 coding DNA: TGCGCCAGTTCCCGGGGGGCCCGACAAGAGACCCAGTACTTC. It translates to CASSRGARQETQYF.